This T cell receptor (beta chain) appears in the sequencing data of a study of blood T cell repertoires in COVID-19. Study context: Italy, Spain and the United States were the sources of the convalescent and acute COVID-19 samples. PBMCs, B-cell-depleted T cells, or T cells provided the cDNA or gDNA that made up the material.

Germline CDR1 is KGHDR and CDR2 is SFDVKD. V lost 8 bases to trimming and J lost 7 bases; unmatched junction nucleotides: 1. The CDR3 has 11 amino acids. This clone was seen only a few times. Authors' analysis steps: Cell counts per sample came from amplifying reference gene primers. TCRdb keeps only in-frame clones here, not all; method: immunoSEQ multiplex PCR. The V and J calls and clone size are taken from that table; D and trimming were inferred from the DNA. Here the sample spans around 260,000 clones, 75% to 90% being singletons. Recruited during active infection, patients (from Seattle) were subsequently followed longitudinally.

The V call is TRBV24-1, the J call TRBJ2-1, with 7 positions matching TRBD1. Material for sequencing was peripheral blood. The source is a woman in her 70s with COVID-19, enrolled during active disease. DNA for the CDR3: TGTGCCACCACGACAGGGAATGAGCAGTTCTTC. Residues: CATTTGNEQFF.